The entry below describes one TCR beta chain. Its target is unknown. Clones were read by immunoSEQ multiplex PCR, and TCRdb kept only the in-frame ones, dropping some. The repertoire holds approximately 260,000 clones, with around 82% as singletons. V was clipped by 1 base and J by 13 bases; unmatched bases: 19. The V gene's germline CDR1 is MNHNS and CDR2 SASEGT. CDR3 length: 17 residues. Thawed PBMCs were FACS-sorted into unstimulated CD4+CD25+CD127- regulatory T cells, CD4+CD25- non-regulatory cells, CD4 and CD8 cells. The data were taken from a study of Tregs in tolerant kidney transplant recipients. Study outcomes and limitations: Activated donor B cell expansion appeared to reveal the most relevant donor-specific TCRbeta repertoire. This study did not directly address biological reproducibility.

This receptor was obtained from a human donor in good health. The chain joins TRBV6-1 to TRBJ1-2, with 9 bases aligning to TRBD1. The material sequenced was CD4+ T cells from blood. CDR3 sequence (DNA): TGTGCCAGCAGTGAAGGTGCAGCTCCGGGGACAGGGAGAGGTTGCACCTTC. Translated: CASSEGAAPGTGRGCTF.